The entry below gives a single T cell receptor (beta chain) sequence along with its context. The antigen is unknown. In the PCR, 60 Vbeta and 13 Jbeta primers were used. This table comes from immunoSEQ multiplex PCR, and its TCRdb copy is limited to in-frame clones, with some not included. The data hold around 95,000 clones, with under 80% observed a single time. The entry originates in a study of cytomegalovirus exposure and HLA in healthy donors. Study-wide results and limits: CMV serostatus alone was available as immune exposure information. TCR beta sequences reportedly predicted the HLA-A and HLA-B alleles of most subjects accurately. Rarity characterized most TCR sequences, yet some public TCRs appeared in many donors.

The CDR3 has 12 amino acids. Looked up from germline, CDR1 is SQVTM and CDR2 is ANQGSEA. The V segment lost 6 bases and the J segment 6 bases; nucleotides outside the gene matches: 7. The source of this sequence is a man aged 30 to 45 in good health and CMV-seropositive. The chain couples TRBV29-1 to TRBJ1-1, with TRBD1 matching over 7 bases. Sequenced: PBMCs. CDR3 residues: CSVTKGAAEAFF. Written as DNA, the CDR3 is TGCAGCGTCACCAAGGGGGCGGCTGAAGCTTTCTTT.